This T cell receptor (beta chain) was obtained from a study of PD-L1 blockade in urothelial cancer. As for the study in general: T cell content in blood samples showed a median of about 140,000.

The authors spiked synthetic TCR analog templates into each PCR. TCRdb's copy holds only in-frame clones and misses some; the assay was immunoSEQ multiplex PCR. The sample has around 63,000 clones, roughly 77% seen once; the top ten hold 1.6%. A word on this clone: Its cognate antigen is unknown.

Study outcomes and limitations: When pretreatment blood TCR clonality was below the median, it predicted better survival.

From germline, CDR1 is SGHDT and CDR2 YYEEEE. There are 12 residues in the CDR3. Between the trimmed V and J ends, which lost 1 base and 6 bases, there was a span of 7 bases. Time point in this sample: pretreatment peripheral blood. Urothelial carcinoma in patients was locally advanced or metastatic. The genes are TRBV5-6 and TRBJ1-1; TRBD1 might be the D (6 bases). The receptor's source is a man aged 65 to 85 with urothelial cancer. The specimen was PBMCs, collected around atezolizumab (anti-PD-L1) treatment. The CDR3 sequence: CASSLQGPEAFF. DNA for the CDR3: TGTGCCAGCAGCTTGCAGGGGCCTGAAGCTTTCTTT.